This TCR beta chain was profiled in a study of CD8+ T cells in alopecia areata. Study details: People stayed on tofacitinib for 6 to 18 months, then stopped the drug for 6 months.

The treatment: oral pan-JAK inhibitor, 5-10 mg twice daily. A FACSAria was used to sort CD4+ and CD8+ T cells. These cells came from PBMCs. Sequencing relied on a cDNA template that was reverse transcribed from extracted RNA. TCRdb's table, derived via immunoSEQ multiplex PCR, lists solely in-frame clones and lacks some. The table has hundreds of thousands of clones, roughly three fifths seen once. Trimming took 0 bases from V and 6 from J, leaving 15 bases between them. The CDR3 runs to 16 residues. Germline lookup yields CDR1 LGHNA and CDR2 YSLEER. With regard to this clone: Its antigen remains unidentified.

Notes on the study in general: Against the mouse data, patients shared TCRs less clearly, possibly for HLA reasons. Compared with normal scalp, lesional scalp had higher clonality and more expanded CD8+ clones.

The sequence was obtained from a human donor with alopecia areata. V and J are TRBV4-3 and TRBJ2-4; D gene uncertain. The material sequenced was CD4+ T cells sorted from blood, taken around week 46, from a patient treated with tofacitinib. CDR3 DNA sequence: TGCGCCAGCAGCCAAGATTGGGGTGATACCTTAAACATTCAGTACTTC. Amino acid sequence: CASSQDWGDTLNIQYF.